Below are 5 T cell receptor beta chains sequenced from a single sample in a study of T cell repertoires in cytomegalovirus infection. One entry per CDR3 protein, called by TCRdb with MiXCR from the reads. The sample includes about 260,000 distinct CDR3 sequences, around 15% of them seen just once. The sample taken for sequencing was PBMCs. These receptors came from a human donor in good health (CMV status not recorded). Some clones in this sample may be carry-over from other donors' samples.

This clonotype has only a few counts. This sequence joins TRBV6-2 or TRBV6-3 and TRBJ1-5; weak D call: TRBD1 (5 bases). CDR3 length: 13 residues. V was cut by 5 bases and J by 7 bases, with 12 bases left in between. From germline, CDR1 is MNHEY and CDR2 SVGEGT. CDR3 region: CASSEKDIQPQHF. CDR3 bases: TGTGCCAGCAGTGAGAAGGACATCCAGCCCCAGCATTTT.

This clonotype occurred many times. This rearrangement joins TRBV7-2 to TRBJ1-2; D might be TRBD1 (5 bases). V gave up 5 bases and J gave up 4 bases, with 8 bases separating them. This CDR3 contains 12 residues. CDR1 is SGHTA, CDR2 FQGNSA, per germline. The CDR3, as DNA: TGTGCCAGCAGCGGAGACAGCTATGGCTACACCTTC. Protein product: CASSGDSYGYTF. The variable domain in full, completed from reference TRBV7-2 and TRBJ1-2, reads GAGVSQSPSNKVTEKGKDVELRCDPISGHTALYWYRQSLGQGLEFLIYFQGNSAPDKSGLPSDRFSAERTGGSVSTLTIQRTQQEDSAVYLCASSGDSYGYTFGSGTRLTVV.

At least ten counts were recorded for this clonotype. The rearrangement uses TRBV2 and TRBJ2-2, with D hard to call. From germline, CDR1 is SNHLY and CDR2 FYNNEI. V shed 1 base and J shed 5 bases, with 14 bases lying between them. The CDR3 runs to 16 residues. The CDR3 DNA sequence: TGTGCCAGCAGTGAAGACCGGCCTAGTCGAACCGGGGAGCTGTTTTTT. It specifies CASSEDRPSRTGELFF.

Note on this clonotype: At one boundary the junction diverges from the germline segment, which might be a read error. The CDR3 is CACSLDLNDNEQFF. The DNA of the CDR3 is TGTGCCTGCAGTTTAGATTTGAACGACAATGAGCAGTTCTTC. The J gene is TRBJ2-1, the V gene TRBV28, with unresolved D. This CDR3 is 14 amino acids long. The germline V gene has CDR1 MDHEN and CDR2 SYDVKM.

This clonotype occurred a few times. This chain uses TRBV20-1 with TRBJ2-1; 10 bases fit TRBD1. Germline V gene lookup returns CDR1 DFQATT and CDR2 SNEGSKA (reference sequence). CDR3 length: 14 residues. The trim removed 6 bases at V and 3 bases at J, leaving 5 bases unmatched. DNA for the CDR3: TGCAGTGCCCCCGGACAGGGGGACTACAATGAGCAGTTCTTC. Translated: CSAPGQGDYNEQFF.